This TCR beta chain emerged from a study of T cells in narcolepsy (dated by TCRdb to the late 2010s). At the level of the whole study: Patients with narcolepsy type 1 or type 2 (NT1, NT2) and healthy control donors were enrolled in the study. The study sought autoreactive T cells targeting hypocretin neuron self-antigens (hypocretin, TRIB2) in narcolepsy patients, using TCR Vbeta sequencing to track clonotypes in blood and CSF. General study outcomes and caveats: Autoreactive clonotypes were reported to be detected serially in the blood of the same patients and of different patients, but not in the blood of healthy controls. In plots comparing CSF and blood CD4+ T cell clonotypes from the same patient, HCRT-specific and TRIB2-specific autoreactive clonotypes were highlighted. Numbers of sequenced blood memory CD4+ clonotypes were comparable, averaging around 40,000 in patients and about 30,000 in controls. No sequences matching autoreactive T cell clones were contained in some blood memory CD4+ repertoires from patients and controls.

The library was built by means of the immunoSEQ multiplex PCR assay. The immuneACCESS repertoire file appears here via TCRdb, limited to in-frame rearrangements. These files lack a portion of the clones; in checked studies, under half of the deficit traces to unresolved V genes, and the cause of the others is not known. The sample has fewer than 40,000 clones on record, 75% to 90% of them singletons. The ten most abundant clones make up approximately 0.66% of the sample. For TCR Vbeta sequencing, memory CD4+ T cells were sorted ex vivo from the peripheral blood of narcolepsy patients and healthy controls. Concerning this clone: Its binding antigen is unknown. No base qualities exist here, and no much larger clone lies one base off it.

Measured from the cysteine to the phenylalanine, the CDR3 is 12 residues long. Only the CDR3 DNA is retained, 36 bases long and in frame from the first base. The germline V gene yields SGHRS for CDR1 and YFSETQ for CDR2. The junction shows trimming of 4 bases on V and 1 base on J, plus 5 bases between the germline ends. The rearranged chain carries TRBV5-1 and TRBJ2-5; the D gene is not confidently resolved. This clonotype originated in a human donor in good health. Input material: memory (CD45RA-) CD4+ T cells from blood. Per the publication, the cell subset or site label means: memory T cells sorted ex vivo from peripheral blood. CDR3 reads: CASSMSQETQYF. In nucleotide form, the sequence is TGCGCCAGCAGCATGTCCCAAGAGACCCAGTACTTC.